A single sample is the source of the 18 T cell receptor beta chains below, sequenced in a study of response to subunit inactivated influenza vaccine. MiXCR was run by TCRdb on the RT-PCR reads, yielding one entry per CDR3 protein. This table holds hundreds of thousands of distinct CDR3 sequences, around a sixth found once. The sample here was PBMCs from blood, taken approximately 5 days after vaccination. These receptors all come from a man between 50 and 59 years old who received an inactivated influenza vaccine.

This clonotype was detected a few times. The V and J genes are TRBV4-2 and TRBJ2-5, with D tentatively TRBD1 (5 bases). The germline gives CDR1 LGHNA, CDR2 YNFKEQ. The CDR3 totals 16 residues. Trimming left V 0 bases short and J 2 bases short, with 13 bases between. The CDR3 DNA is TGTGCCAGCAGCCAAGATAGGCAGGGCGCTCAAGAGACCCAGTACTTC. Translating it yields CASSQDRQGAQETQYF.

The gene calls are TRBV20-1 and TRBJ2-5; perhaps TRBD2 as D (5 bases). Looked up from germline, CDR1 is DFQATT and CDR2 is SNEGSKA (reference sequence). V was cut by 0 bases and J by 5 bases, with 16 bases left in between. The CDR3 runs 15 residues. DNA of the CDR3: TGCAGTGCTAGAGATATGGGCCCCCGAGGGGAGACCCAGTACTTC. Translating gives CSARDMGPRGETQYF.

This clonotype came up a few times. V is TRBV6-5 and J is TRBJ2-7; D not certain. The ends were cut back, 2 bases at V and 3 bases at J, with 8 bases in the middle. This CDR3 has 13 amino acids. Germline CDR1 MNHEY, CDR2 SVGAGI. The CDR3 DNA follows: TGTGCCAGCAGTTACGACCGCTACTACGAGCAGTACTTC. Amino acids: CASSYDRYYEQYF.

This clonotype was observed a handful of times. The rearrangement uses TRBV20-1 and TRBJ2-4, with no clear D. There are 14 residues in the CDR3. V was clipped by 4 bases and J by 0 bases, with 10 bases between them. Per germline, CDR1 DFQATT and CDR2 SNEGSKA (reference sequence). The CDR3 DNA sequence: TGCAGTGCTACAGAGCCTCTAGCCAAAAACATTCAGTACTTC. Amino acids: CSATEPLAKNIQYF.

The chain combines TRBV4-3 with TRBJ1-4, with D possibly being TRBD1 (5 bases). The CDR3 extends over 15 amino acids. Trimming cost V 0 bases and J 4 bases, with 9 bases left between them. In germline, CDR1 is LGHNA, CDR2 YSLEER. DNA of the CDR3: TGCGCCAGCAGCCAAGAAGGCAGGGTTAATGAAAAACTGTTTTTT. Translated, it gives CASSQEGRVNEKLFF.

This chain connects TRBV15 to TRBJ1-6; D gene uncertain. CDR3 size: 17 residues. V was pared by 0 bases and J by 12 bases, with 21 bases between. Germline-derived CDR1 and CDR2 are LNHNV and YYDKDF (reference sequence). CDR3 DNA: TGTGCCACCAGCAGAGATGAGACCGACCAAGAACTAGAACCCCTCCACTTT. This sequence encodes CATSRDETDQELEPLHF. Variable domain in full (rest from reference TRBV15 and TRBJ1-6): DAMVIQNPRYQVTQFGKPVTLSCSQTLNHNVMYWYQQKSSQAPKLLFHYYDKDFNNEADTPDNFQSRRPNTSFCFLDIRSPGLGDTAMYLCATSRDETDQELEPLHFGNGTRLTVT.

V is TRBV20-1 and J is TRBJ1-2; a possible D gene is TRBD1 (6 bases). There are 14 residues in the CDR3. V was cut by 0 bases and J by 7 bases, with 15 bases left in between. Germline values: CDR1 DFQATT, CDR2 SNEGSKA (reference sequence). CDR3 nucleotide sequence: TGCAGTGCTAGAGAACAGGGTGGAGATCTTGGCTACACCTTC. Translating it yields CSAREQGGDLGYTF.

This clonotype has more than one count but fewer than ten. The chain joins TRBV15 to TRBJ2-1; perhaps TRBD2 as D (7 bases). Trimming cost V 3 bases and J 9 bases, with 15 bases left between them. Germline lookup yields CDR1 LNHNV and CDR2 YYDKDF (reference sequence). This CDR3 is 14 amino acids long. CDR3 loop: CATSSTWGGGEQFF. Here the CDR3 DNA reads TGTGCCACCAGCAGCACTTGGGGGGGCGGTGAGCAGTTCTTC.

The chain links TRBV7-9 to TRBJ2-7, with no clear D. V dropped 8 bases and J dropped 7 bases, with 15 bases sitting between them. This CDR3 has 12 residues. Germline V gene data show CDR1 as SEHNR and CDR2 as FQNEAQ (reference sequence). This chain's CDR3 is CASGGRLGEQYF. In DNA form, the CDR3 reads TGTGCCAGCGGCGGCCGGCTCGGGGAGCAGTACTTC.

The rearrangement links TRBV28 to TRBJ2-7; 13 bases map to TRBD2. Germline V lookup: CDR1 MDHEN, CDR2 SYDVKM. The V segment lost 3 bases and the J segment 2 bases; nucleotides outside the gene matches: 4. There are 16 residues in the CDR3. CDR3 nucleotides: TGTGCCAGCAGTTTCCTGACTAGCGGGAGGACCTACGAGCAGTACTTC. Translation gives CASSFLTSGRTYEQYF.

This clonotype was picked up a small number of times. This chain links TRBV6-1 with TRBJ1-1, with 8 bases identical to TRBD1. The CDR3 sequence is 15 residues long. With 6 bases clipped from V and 1 base from J, the junction kept 7 bases outside the gene matches. CDR1 is MNHNS, CDR2 SASEGT, per germline. The CDR3 sequence is CASRRTGQGNTEAFF. CDR3 bases: TGTGCCAGCAGGCGAACCGGACAGGGGAACACTGAAGCTTTCTTT.

The rearrangement joins TRBV20-1 to TRBJ2-7, with TRBD2 identical over 10 bases. There are 13 residues in the CDR3. Germline-derived CDR1 and CDR2 are DFQATT and SNEGSKA (reference sequence). V lost 7 bases, J lost 5 bases, and 8 bases stayed unmatched. Written as DNA, the CDR3 is TGCAGTGTCCCAGCGGGAGGGTGGGACGAGCAGTACTTC. Its protein product is CSVPAGGWDEQYF.

This clonotype was detected a few times. CDR3: CASSQASGGPQETQYF. DNA of the CDR3: TGTGCCAGCAGCCAGGCTAGCGGAGGCCCCCAAGAGACCCAGTACTTC. J is TRBJ2-5 and V is TRBV3-1; TRBD2 matches at 7 bases. The germline V gene has CDR1 LGHDT and CDR2 YNNKEL (reference sequence). Trimming took 3 bases from V and 1 from J; bases not matched to a gene: 8. CDR3 length equals 16 residues.

The chain recombines TRBV20-1 with TRBJ2-1; D tentatively fits TRBD1 or TRBD2 (5 bases each). The CDR3 loop spans 15 amino acids. Trimming took 4 bases from V and 7 from J, leaving 20 bases between them. Germline V gene data show CDR1 as DFQATT and CDR2 as SNEGSKA (reference sequence). CDR3 residues: CSATRRLGVRNEQFF. The DNA for the CDR3 is TGCAGTGCTACCCGAAGGCTGGGGGTGCGTAATGAGCAGTTCTTC.

This chain uses TRBV7-8 with TRBJ2-3; 8 nucleotides align to TRBD1. The V segment lost 0 bases and the J segment 4 bases; nucleotides outside the gene matches: 9. CDR3 length: 17 residues. Germline V gives CDR1 SGHVS, CDR2 FQNEAQ. The CDR3 sequence is CASSLARLQGGADTQYF. For the CDR3, the DNA is TGTGCCAGCAGCTTAGCGCGTTTACAGGGGGGAGCAGATACGCAGTATTTT.

V is TRBV6-2 or TRBV6-3 and J is TRBJ2-1; tentatively, D is TRBD1 or TRBD2 (6 bases each). The CDR3 is made up of 15 amino acids. With 7 bases removed from V and 8 bases from J, the gap between germline ends came to 21 bases. CDR1 and CDR2 (germline): MNHEY, SVGEGT. The CDR3 bases are TGTGCCAGCAAGGAGGTCGGGGGCCATTGGGATGAGCAGTTCTTC. Its protein is CASKEVGGHWDEQFF.

The chain is built from TRBV9 and TRBJ1-5; D is unclear. CDR3 length equals 15 residues. V lost 0 bases and J 1 base, leaving 8 bases between the germline ends. CDR1 is SGDLS, CDR2 YYNGEE, per germline. The CDR3 reads CASSVGGDSNQPQHF. The CDR3 coding sequence is TGTGCCAGCAGCGTAGGAGGTGACAGCAATCAGCCCCAGCATTTT.

This clonotype has only a few counts. The CDR3 loop is CASSGRQGSHTEAFF. The CDR3 DNA reads TGTGCCAGCAGTGGGCGACAGGGATCGCACACTGAAGCTTTCTTT. This sequence joins TRBV6-1 and TRBJ1-1, with 7 bases lining up with TRBD1. Germline V gene data show CDR1 as MNHNS and CDR2 as SASEGT. The CDR3 sequence is 15 residues long. V gave up 4 bases and J gave up 3 bases; unmatched junction bases: 8.